Given below is one TCR beta chain in context. Germline V lookup: CDR1 MNHNY, CDR2 SVGAGI (reference sequence). With 6 bases removed from V and 2 bases from J, the gap between germline ends came to 14 bases. The CDR3 consists of 14 residues. This sample was included in a study of cytomegalovirus exposure and HLA in healthy donors. The primer mix had 60 Vbeta and 13 Jbeta primers. Sequencing used immunoSEQ multiplex PCR; TCRdb keeps in-frame clones, though not all of them. The table includes 150,000 to 200,000 clones, about three quarters detected once. The V gene is TRBV6-6, the J gene TRBJ2-7, with D tentatively TRBD2 (6 bases). Material: PBMCs. The source of this sequence is a man aged 30 to 45 in good health and CMV-seropositive. CDR3 residues: CASSLAESTYEQYF. The CDR3 DNA follows: TGTGCCAGCAGCTTAGCGGAATCCACCTACGAGCAGTACTTC.